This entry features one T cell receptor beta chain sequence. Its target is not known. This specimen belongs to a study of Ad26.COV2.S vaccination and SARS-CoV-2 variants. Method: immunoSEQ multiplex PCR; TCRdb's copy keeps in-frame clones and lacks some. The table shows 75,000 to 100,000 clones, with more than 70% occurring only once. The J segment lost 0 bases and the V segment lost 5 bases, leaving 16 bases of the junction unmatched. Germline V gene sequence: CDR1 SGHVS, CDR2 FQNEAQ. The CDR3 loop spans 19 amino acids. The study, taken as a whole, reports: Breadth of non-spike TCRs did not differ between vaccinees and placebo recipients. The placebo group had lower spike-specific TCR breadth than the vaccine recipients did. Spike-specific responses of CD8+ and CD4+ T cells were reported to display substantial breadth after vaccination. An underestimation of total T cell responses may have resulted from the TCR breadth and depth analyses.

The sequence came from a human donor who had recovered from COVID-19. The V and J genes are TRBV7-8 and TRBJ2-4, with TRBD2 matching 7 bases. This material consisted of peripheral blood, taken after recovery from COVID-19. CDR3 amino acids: CASSHTVREWSLAKNIQYF. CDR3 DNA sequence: TGTGCCAGCAGCCATACCGTGCGGGAGTGGTCTCTAGCCAAAAACATTCAGTACTTC. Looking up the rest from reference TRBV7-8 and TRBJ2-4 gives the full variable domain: GAGVSQSPRYKVAKRGQDVALRCDPISGHVSLFWYQQALGQGPEFLTYFQNEAQLDKSGLPSDRFFAERPEGSVSTLKIQRTQQEDSAVYLCASSHTVREWSLAKNIQYFGAGTRLSVL.